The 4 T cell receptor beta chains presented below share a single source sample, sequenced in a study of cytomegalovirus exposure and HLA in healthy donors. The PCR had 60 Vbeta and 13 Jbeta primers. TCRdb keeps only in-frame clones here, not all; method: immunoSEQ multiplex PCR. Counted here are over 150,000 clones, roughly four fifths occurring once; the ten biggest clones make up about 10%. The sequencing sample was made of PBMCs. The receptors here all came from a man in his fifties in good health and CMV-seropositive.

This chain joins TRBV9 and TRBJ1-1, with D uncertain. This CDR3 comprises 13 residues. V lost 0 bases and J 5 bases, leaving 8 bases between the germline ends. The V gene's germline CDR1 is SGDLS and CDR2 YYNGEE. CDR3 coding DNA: TGTGCCAGCAGCGTAGCTTCCCGGACTGAAGCTTTCTTT. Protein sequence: CASSVASRTEAFF.

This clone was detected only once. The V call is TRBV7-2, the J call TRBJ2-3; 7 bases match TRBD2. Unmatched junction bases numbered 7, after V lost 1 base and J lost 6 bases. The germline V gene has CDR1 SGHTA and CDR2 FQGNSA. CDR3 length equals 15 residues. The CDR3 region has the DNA TGTGCCAGCAGCTTAGTAGCTAGCGGATTGGATACGCAGTATTTT. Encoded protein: CASSLVASGLDTQYF.

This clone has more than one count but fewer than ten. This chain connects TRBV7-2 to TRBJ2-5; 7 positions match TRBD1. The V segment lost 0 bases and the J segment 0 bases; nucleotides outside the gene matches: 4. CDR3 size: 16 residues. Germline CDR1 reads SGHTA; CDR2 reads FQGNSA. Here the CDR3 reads CASSLAPGQDQETQYF. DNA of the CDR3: TGTGCCAGCAGCTTAGCCCCTGGACAGGACCAAGAGACCCAGTACTTC.

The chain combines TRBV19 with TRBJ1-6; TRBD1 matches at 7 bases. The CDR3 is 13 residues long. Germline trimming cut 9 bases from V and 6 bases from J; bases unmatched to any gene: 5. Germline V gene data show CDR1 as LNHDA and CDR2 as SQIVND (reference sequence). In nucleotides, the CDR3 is TGTGCCAGCCGGCCAGGGGGTAATTCACCCCTCCACTTT. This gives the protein CASRPGGNSPLHF.